This paragraph covers one T cell receptor (beta chain) sequence. This specimen belongs to a study of blood T cell repertoires in COVID-19. Study summary: Nucleic acid was either cDNA or gDNA, and it came from T cells, B-cell-depleted T cells, or PBMCs.

As originally analysed: Reference gene primer amplification yielded estimated nucleated cell counts. Assay: immunoSEQ multiplex PCR; the TCRdb copy retains only in-frame clones and omits some. V and J calls and clone size are copied from that table; D and trimming were computed from the DNA. This table has some 56,000 clones, roughly 89% appearing once. During active infection, Seattle patients enrolled and were then monitored through disease. The germline CDR1 and CDR2 sequences are MGHRA and YSYEKL. The V gene lost 4 bases and the J gene lost 0 bases, with 12 bases spanning the gap. The CDR3 runs 15 residues.

The receptor comes from a woman aged 60-75 years with COVID-19, enrolled during active disease. This chain connects TRBV4-1 to TRBJ1-2; tentative D call: TRBD1 (6 bases). Sequenced input: peripheral blood. The CDR3, as DNA: TGCGCCAGCAGCCCTCGACAGGAAACTAACTATGGCTACACCTTC. As protein: CASSPRQETNYGYTF.